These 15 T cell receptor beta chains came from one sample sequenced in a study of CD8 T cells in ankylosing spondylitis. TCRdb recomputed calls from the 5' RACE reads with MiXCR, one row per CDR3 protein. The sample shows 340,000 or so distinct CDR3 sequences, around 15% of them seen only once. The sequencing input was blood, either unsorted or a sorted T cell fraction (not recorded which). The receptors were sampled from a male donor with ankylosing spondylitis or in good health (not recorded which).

Here the CDR3 reads CSARDRGQGSGELFF. CDR3 nucleotides: TGCAGTGCTAGAGATAGGGGACAGGGGTCCGGGGAGCTGTTTTTT. The chain uses TRBV20-1 and TRBJ2-2; 10 nucleotides align to TRBD1. V gave up 0 bases and J gave up 6 bases; unmatched junction bases: 4. The CDR3 is 15 residues long. Germline CDR1 reads DFQATT; CDR2 reads SNEGSKA (reference sequence).

The CDR3 spells CSASWGREQFF. The CDR3 DNA reads as TGCAGTGCTAGTTGGGGGAGGGAGCAGTTCTTC. The chain couples TRBV20-1 to TRBJ2-1; maybe TRBD2 (6 bases). This CDR3 is built from 11 residues. The germline V gene encodes CDR1 DFQATT and CDR2 SNEGSKA (reference sequence). V lost 3 bases and J lost 10, with 10 bases in between.

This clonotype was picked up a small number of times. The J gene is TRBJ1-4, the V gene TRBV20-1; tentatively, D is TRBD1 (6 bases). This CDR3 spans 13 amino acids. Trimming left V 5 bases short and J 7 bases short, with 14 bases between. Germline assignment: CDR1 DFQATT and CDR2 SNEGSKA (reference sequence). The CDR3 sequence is CSAEDEGGEKLFF. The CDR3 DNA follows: TGCAGTGCTGAGGACGAGGGGGGTGAAAAACTGTTTTTT.

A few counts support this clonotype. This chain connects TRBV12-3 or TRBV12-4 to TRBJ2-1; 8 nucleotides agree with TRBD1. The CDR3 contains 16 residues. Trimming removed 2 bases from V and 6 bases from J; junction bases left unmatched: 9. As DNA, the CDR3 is TGTGCCAGCAGTTTAATCAGTAAGGGACAGGTCAATGAGCAGTTCTTC. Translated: CASSLISKGQVNEQFF.

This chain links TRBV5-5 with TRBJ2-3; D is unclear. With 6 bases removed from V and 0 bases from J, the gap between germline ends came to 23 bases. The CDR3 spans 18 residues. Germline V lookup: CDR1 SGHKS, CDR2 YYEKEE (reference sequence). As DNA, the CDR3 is TGTGCCAGCACTATTGCCCCGACGTGGGCCCCTAGCACAGATACGCAGTATTTT. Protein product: CASTIAPTWAPSTDTQYF.

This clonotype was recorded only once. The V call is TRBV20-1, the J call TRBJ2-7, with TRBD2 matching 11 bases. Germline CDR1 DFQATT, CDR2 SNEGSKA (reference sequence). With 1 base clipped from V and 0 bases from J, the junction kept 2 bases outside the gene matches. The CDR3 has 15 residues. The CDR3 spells CSARAGLAGSYEQYF. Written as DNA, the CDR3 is TGCAGTGCTAGAGCAGGACTAGCGGGCTCCTACGAGCAGTACTTC.

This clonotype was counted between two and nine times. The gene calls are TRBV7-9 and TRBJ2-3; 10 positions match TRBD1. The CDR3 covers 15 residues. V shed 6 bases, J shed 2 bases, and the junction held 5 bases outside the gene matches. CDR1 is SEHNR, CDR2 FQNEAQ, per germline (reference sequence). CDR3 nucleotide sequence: TGTGCCAGCAGTACGACAGGGGGCTACACAGATACGCAGTATTTT. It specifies CASSTTGGYTDTQYF.

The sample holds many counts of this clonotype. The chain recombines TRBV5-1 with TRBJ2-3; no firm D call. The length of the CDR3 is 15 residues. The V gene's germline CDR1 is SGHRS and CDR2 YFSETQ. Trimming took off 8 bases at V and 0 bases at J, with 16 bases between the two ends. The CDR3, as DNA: TGCGCCAGTTCCCTGGTCCCTACCAGCACAGATACGCAGTATTTT. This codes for CASSLVPTSTDTQYF.

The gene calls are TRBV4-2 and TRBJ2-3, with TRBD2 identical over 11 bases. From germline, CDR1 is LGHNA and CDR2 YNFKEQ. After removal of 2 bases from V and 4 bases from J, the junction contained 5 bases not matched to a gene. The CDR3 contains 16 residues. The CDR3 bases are TGTGCCAGCAGCCAAATAGCGGGGGGGCGCGCAGATACGCAGTATTTT. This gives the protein CASSQIAGGRADTQYF.

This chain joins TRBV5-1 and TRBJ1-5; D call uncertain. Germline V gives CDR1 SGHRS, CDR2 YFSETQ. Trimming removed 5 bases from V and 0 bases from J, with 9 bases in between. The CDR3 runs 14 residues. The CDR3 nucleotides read TGCGCCAGCAGAGAGACAAGTAGCAATCAGCCCCAGCATTTT. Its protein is CASRETSSNQPQHF.

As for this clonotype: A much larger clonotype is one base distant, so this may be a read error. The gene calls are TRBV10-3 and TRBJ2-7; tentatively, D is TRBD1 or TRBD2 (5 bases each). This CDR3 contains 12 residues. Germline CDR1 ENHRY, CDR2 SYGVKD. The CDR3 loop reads CATQGRAYKQYF. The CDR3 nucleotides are TGTGCCACGCAGGGACGGGCCTACAAGCAGTACTTC.

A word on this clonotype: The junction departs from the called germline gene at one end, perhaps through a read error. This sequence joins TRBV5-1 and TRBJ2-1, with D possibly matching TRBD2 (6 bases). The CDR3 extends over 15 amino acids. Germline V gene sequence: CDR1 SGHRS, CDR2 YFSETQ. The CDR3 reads CASRLGGNSYNEQFF. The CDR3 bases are TGCGCCAGCAGGTTGGGGGGTAACTCCTACAATGAGCAGTTCTTC.

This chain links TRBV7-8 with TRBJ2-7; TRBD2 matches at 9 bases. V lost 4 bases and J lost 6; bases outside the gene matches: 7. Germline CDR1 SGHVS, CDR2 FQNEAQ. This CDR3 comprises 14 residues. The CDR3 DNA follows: TGTGCCAGCAGCTCCCCGGGACTAGCAGGCGAGCAGTACTTC. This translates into CASSSPGLAGEQYF.

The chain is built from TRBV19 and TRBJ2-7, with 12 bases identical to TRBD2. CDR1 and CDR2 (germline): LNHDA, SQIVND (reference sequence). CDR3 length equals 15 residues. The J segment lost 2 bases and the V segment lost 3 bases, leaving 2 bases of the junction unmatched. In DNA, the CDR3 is TGTGCCAGTAGTATCAGGACTAGCGGGACCTACGAGCAGTACTTC. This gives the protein CASSIRTSGTYEQYF.

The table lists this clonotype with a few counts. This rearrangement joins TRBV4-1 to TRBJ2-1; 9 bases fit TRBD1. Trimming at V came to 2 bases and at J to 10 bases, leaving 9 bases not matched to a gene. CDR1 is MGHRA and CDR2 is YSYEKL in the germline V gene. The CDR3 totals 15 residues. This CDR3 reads CASSQPGQGRGEQFF. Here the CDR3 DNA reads TGCGCCAGCAGCCAACCGGGACAGGGTCGCGGGGAGCAGTTCTTC.